This entry lists 5 T cell receptor beta chains sequenced from one sample in a study of T cell repertoires in cytomegalovirus infection. TCRdb re-called the reads with MiXCR, one entry per CDR3 protein. The repertoire holds about 740,000 distinct CDR3 sequences, approximately 34% seen once, with 2.5% to 3.5% in the top ten. Sequencing was performed on PBMCs. These receptors were taken from a human donor in good health (CMV status not recorded). Some clones in this sample may be carry-over from other donors' samples.

The chain combines TRBV6-1 with TRBJ2-3; TRBD1 is a possible D gene (5 bases). This CDR3 has 17 amino acids. Germline CDR1 reads MNHNS; CDR2 reads SASEGT. V lost 2 bases, J lost 0 bases, and 15 bases lay in between. The CDR3 region has the DNA TGTGCCAGCAGTGAACACGGCAGGGCCTATAGCACAGATACGCAGTATTTT. This gives the protein CASSEHGRAYSTDTQYF.

The chain has TRBV6-8 and TRBJ2-7; 8 positions agree with TRBD1. This CDR3 region has 15 residues. The germline gives CDR1 MNHGY, CDR2 SAAAGT. V lost 0 bases, J lost 11 bases, and 12 bases stayed unmatched. CDR3 nucleotides: TGTGCCAGCAGTTACTCGCGGGACAGGCCCAGCGAAAAGTACTTC. Its translation is CASSYSRDRPSEKYF.

This chain links TRBV20-1 with TRBJ1-2, with D perhaps matching TRBD1 (6 bases). Trimming shortened V by 2 bases and J by 2 bases, and 9 bases separated the two germline ends. Germline V gene data show CDR1 as DFQATT and CDR2 as SNEGSKA (reference sequence). This CDR3 region has 13 residues. The CDR3, as DNA: TGCAGTGCTAGAAGAGGGACAAACTATGGCTACACCTTC. It codes for CSARRGTNYGYTF.

As DNA, the CDR3 is TGCGCCAGCAGCTTGGACAGGGCGGGTCGGAACACTGAAGCTTTCTTT. Encoded protein: CASSLDRAGRNTEAFF. The J gene is TRBJ1-1, the V gene TRBV5-1, with D tentatively TRBD1 (6 bases). Trimming left V 0 bases short and J 1 base short, with 13 bases between. The CDR3 is 16 amino acids. The germline V gene has CDR1 SGHRS and CDR2 YFSETQ.

The chain links TRBV12-3 or TRBV12-4 to TRBJ2-3, with D hard to call. With 5 bases removed from V and 2 bases from J, the gap between germline ends came to 5 bases. The CDR3 length is 12 residues. The CDR3 loop reads CASSRTTDTQYF. DNA of the CDR3: TGTGCCAGCAGTCGGACCACAGATACGCAGTATTTT.